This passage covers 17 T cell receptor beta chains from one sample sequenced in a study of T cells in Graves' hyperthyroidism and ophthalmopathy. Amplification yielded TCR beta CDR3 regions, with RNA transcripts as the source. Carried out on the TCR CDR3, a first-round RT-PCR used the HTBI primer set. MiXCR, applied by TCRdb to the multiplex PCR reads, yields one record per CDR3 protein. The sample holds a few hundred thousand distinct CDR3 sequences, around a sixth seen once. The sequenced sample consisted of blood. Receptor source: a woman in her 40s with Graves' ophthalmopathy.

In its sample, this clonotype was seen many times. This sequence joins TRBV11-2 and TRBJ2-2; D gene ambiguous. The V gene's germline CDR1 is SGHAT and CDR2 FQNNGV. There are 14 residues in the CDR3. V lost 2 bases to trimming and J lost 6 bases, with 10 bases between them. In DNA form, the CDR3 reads TGTGCCAGCAGCTTAATCGGCCTAGCCGGGGAGCTGTTTTTT. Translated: CASSLIGLAGELFF.

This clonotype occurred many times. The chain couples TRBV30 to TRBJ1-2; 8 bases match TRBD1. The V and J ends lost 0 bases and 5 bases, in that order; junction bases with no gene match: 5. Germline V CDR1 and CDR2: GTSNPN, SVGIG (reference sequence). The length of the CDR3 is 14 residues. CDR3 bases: TGTGCCTGGAGTGTAGGACAGGGAAGTTATGGCTACACCTTC. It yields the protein CAWSVGQGSYGYTF.

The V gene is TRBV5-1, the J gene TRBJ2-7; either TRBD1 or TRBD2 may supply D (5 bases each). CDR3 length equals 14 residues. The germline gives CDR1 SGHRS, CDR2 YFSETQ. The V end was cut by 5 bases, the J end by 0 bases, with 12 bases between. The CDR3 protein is CASRATGTSYEQYF. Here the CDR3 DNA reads TGCGCCAGCAGGGCGACGGGGACCTCCTACGAGCAGTACTTC.

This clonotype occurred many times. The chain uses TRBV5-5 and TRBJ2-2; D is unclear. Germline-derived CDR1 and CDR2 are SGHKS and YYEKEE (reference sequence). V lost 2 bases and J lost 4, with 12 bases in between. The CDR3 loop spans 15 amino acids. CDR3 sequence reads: CASSFVWGTTGELFF. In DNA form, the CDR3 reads TGTGCCAGCAGCTTTGTCTGGGGAACCACCGGGGAGCTGTTTTTT. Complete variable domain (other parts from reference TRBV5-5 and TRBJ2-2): DAGVTQSPTHLIKTRGQQVTLRCSPISGHKSVSWYQQVLGQGPQFIFQYYEKEERGRGNFPDRFSARQFPNYSSELNVNALLLGDSALYLCASSFVWGTTGELFFGEGSRLTVL.

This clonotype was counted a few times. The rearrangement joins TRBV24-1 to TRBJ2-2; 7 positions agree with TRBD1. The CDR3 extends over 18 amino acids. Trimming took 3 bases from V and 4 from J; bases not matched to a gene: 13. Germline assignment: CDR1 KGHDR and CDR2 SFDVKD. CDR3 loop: CATSDPTGSLGITGELFF. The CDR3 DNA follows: TGTGCCACCAGTGATCCGACAGGGTCTTTAGGAATCACCGGGGAGCTGTTTTTT.

The CDR3 region is CASSLDPGAGGETQYF. The CDR3 DNA follows: TGTGCCAGCAGCTTAGACCCCGGAGCGGGGGGGGAGACCCAGTACTTC. The chain uses TRBV7-2 and TRBJ2-5, with 10 bases lining up with TRBD2. The CDR3 runs to 16 residues. Per the germline V gene, CDR1 is SGHTA and CDR2 is FQGNSA. V dropped 1 base and J dropped 5; count of bases not matched to a gene: 7.

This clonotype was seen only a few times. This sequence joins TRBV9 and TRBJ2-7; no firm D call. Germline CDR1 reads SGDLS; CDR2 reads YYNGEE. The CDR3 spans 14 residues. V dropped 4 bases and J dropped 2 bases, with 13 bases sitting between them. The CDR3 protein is CASSSGRSAYEQYF. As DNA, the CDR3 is TGTGCCAGCAGCTCCGGGCGGAGCGCCTACGAGCAGTACTTC.

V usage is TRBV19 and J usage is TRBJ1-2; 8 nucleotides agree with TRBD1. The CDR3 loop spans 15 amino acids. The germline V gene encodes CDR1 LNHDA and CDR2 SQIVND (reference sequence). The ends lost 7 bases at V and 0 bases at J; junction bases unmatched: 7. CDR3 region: CASKDRVNTNYGYTF. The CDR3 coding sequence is TGTGCCAGTAAGGACAGGGTGAATACTAACTATGGCTACACCTTC.

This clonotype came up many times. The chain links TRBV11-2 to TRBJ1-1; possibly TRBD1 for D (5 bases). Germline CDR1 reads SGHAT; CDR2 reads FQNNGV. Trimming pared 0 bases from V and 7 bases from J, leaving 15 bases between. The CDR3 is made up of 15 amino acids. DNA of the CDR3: TGTGCCAGCAGCTTAGAGCGGAAGGGGCTGGGTGAAGCTTTCTTT. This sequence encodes CASSLERKGLGEAFF.

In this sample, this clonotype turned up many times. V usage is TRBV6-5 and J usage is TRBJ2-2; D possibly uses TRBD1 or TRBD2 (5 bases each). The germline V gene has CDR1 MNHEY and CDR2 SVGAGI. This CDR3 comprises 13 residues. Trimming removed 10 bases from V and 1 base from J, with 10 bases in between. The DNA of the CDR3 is TGTGCCACCCGGGACGGGAACACCGGGGAGCTGTTTTTT. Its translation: CATRDGNTGELFF.

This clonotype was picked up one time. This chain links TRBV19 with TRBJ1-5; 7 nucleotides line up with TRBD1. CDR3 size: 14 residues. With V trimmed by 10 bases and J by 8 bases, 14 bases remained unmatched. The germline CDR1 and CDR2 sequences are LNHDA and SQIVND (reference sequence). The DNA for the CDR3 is TGTGCCACCCCGACAGGGCCCCTGGGTGAGCCCCAGCATTTT. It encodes CATPTGPLGEPQHF.

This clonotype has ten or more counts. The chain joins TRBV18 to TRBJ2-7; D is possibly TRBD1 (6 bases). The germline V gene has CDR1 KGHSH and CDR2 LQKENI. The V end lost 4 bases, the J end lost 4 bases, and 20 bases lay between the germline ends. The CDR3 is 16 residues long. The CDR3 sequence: CASSRLTGLEGYEQYF. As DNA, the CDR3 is TGTGCCAGCTCACGACTCACAGGGTTAGAGGGATACGAGCAGTACTTC.

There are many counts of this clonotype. CDR3 protein: CSVVANTEAFF. CDR3 coding DNA: TGCAGCGTTGTCGCGAACACTGAAGCTTTCTTT. This rearrangement joins TRBV29-1 to TRBJ1-1; D uncertain. V was pared by 4 bases and J by 1 base, with 4 bases between. Germline V CDR1 and CDR2: SQVTM, ANQGSEA. The CDR3 has 11 amino acids.

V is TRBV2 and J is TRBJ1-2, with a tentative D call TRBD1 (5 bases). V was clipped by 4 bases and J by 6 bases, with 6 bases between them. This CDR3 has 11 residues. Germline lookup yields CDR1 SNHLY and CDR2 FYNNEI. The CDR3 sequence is CASSGGDGYTF. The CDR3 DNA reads TGTGCCAGCAGTGGGGGGGATGGCTACACCTTC.

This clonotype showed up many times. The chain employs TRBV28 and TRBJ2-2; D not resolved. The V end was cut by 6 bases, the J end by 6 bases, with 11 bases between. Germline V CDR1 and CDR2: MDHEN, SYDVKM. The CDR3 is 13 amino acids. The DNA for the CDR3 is TGTGCCAGCAGCCCCCGGGTAGCCGGGGAGCTGTTTTTT. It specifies CASSPRVAGELFF.

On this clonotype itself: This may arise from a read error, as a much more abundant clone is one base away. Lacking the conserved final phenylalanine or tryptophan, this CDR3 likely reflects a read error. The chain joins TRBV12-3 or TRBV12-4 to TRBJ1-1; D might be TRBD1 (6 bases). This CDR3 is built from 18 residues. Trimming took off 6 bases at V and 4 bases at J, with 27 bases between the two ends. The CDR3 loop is CASSPLGGGGRLGTEAFL. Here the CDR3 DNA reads TGTGCCAGCAGCCCCCTAGGGGGGGGGGGAAGGTTGGGCACTGAAGCTTTCCTT.

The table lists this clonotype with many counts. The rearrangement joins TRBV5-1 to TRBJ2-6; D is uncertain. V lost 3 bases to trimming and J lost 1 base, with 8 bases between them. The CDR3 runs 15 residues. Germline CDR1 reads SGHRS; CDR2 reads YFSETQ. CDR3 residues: CASSWDLSGANVLTF. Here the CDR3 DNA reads TGCGCCAGCAGCTGGGATCTATCTGGGGCCAACGTCCTGACTTTC.